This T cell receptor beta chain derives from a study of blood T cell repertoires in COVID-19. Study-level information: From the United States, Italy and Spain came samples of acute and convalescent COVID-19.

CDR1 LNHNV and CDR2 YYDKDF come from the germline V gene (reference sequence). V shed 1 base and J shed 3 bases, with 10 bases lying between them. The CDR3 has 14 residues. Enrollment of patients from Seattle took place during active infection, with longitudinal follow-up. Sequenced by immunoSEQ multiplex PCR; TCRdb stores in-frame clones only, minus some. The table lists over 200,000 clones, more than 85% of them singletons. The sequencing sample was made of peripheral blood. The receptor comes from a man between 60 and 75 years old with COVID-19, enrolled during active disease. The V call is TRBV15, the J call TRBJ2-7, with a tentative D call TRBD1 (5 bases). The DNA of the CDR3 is TGTGCCACCAGCAGAGGACAGCTCTTCTACGAGCAGTACTTC. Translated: CATSRGQLFYEQYF. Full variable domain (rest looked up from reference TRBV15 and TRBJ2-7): DAMVIQNPRYQVTQFGKPVTLSCSQTLNHNVMYWYQQKSSQAPKLLFHYYDKDFNNEADTPDNFQSRRPNTSFCFLDIRSPGLGDTAMYLCATSRGQLFYEQYFGPGTRLTVT.